This T cell receptor (beta chain) derives from a study of beta chain features in type 1 diabetes. General study findings and limits: Naive, central memory and Treg TCRB repertoires appeared more alike in patients than in healthy donors. Diminished insertions and augmented deletions at VDJ junctions characterized type 1 diabetes patients.

About this clone itself: Its cognate antigen is unknown.

Expressed TCRB transcripts got sequenced, as all isolated RNA was reverse transcribed. Approximately 3.6 million reads were obtained on average from naive, central memory and regulatory T cell samples. Sequenced by immunoSEQ multiplex PCR; TCRdb stores in-frame clones only, minus some. The sample yields roughly 300,000 clones, 6.5% to 10% seen once. CD4+ naive, central memory, regulatory and stem cell-like memory subsets were isolated by sorting on CD45RO/CCR7/CD25/CD127/CD95/CD27. The V gene end was trimmed by 5 bases and the J gene end by 6 bases; junction bases not matched to a gene: 3. This CDR3 contains 12 residues. Germline CDR1 SNHLY, CDR2 FYNNEI.

The TCR comes from a woman younger than 30 in good health. Sequencing was done on a sample of central memory CD4+ T cells from blood. V gene TRBV2 combines with J gene TRBJ2-7, with 8 bases identical to TRBD2. This CDR3 reads CASSLTSGEQYF. The CDR3 coding sequence is TGTGCCAGCAGTCTCACTAGCGGCGAGCAGTACTTC. Full variable domain (missing parts from reference TRBV2 and TRBJ2-7): EPEVTQTPSHQVTQMGQEVILRCVPISNHLYFYWYRQILGQKVEFLVSFYNNEISEKSEIFDDQFSVERPDGSNFTLKIRSTKLEDSAMYFCASSLTSGEQYFGPGTRLTVT.